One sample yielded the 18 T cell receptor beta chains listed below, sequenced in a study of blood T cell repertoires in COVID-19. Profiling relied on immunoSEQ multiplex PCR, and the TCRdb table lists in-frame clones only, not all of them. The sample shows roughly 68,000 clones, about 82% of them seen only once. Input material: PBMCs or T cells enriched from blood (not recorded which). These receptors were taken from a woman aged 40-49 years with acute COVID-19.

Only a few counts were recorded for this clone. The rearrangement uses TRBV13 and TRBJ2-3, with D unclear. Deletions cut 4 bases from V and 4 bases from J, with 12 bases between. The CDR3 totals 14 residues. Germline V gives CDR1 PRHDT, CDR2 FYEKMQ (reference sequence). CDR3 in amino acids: CASSSRLRADTQYF. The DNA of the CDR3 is TGTGCCAGCAGCTCTCGACTCCGAGCAGATACGCAGTATTTT.

The CDR3 DNA is TGCGCCAGCAATGGGGGGGGGCTACAAGAGACCCAGTACTTC. It is translated as CASNGGGLQETQYF. The chain couples TRBV5-1 to TRBJ2-5, with a possible D match to TRBD2 (7 bases). The V and J ends lost 6 bases and 2 bases respectively, with 14 bases between them. CDR1 is SGHRS and CDR2 is YFSETQ in the germline V gene. The CDR3 length is 14 residues.

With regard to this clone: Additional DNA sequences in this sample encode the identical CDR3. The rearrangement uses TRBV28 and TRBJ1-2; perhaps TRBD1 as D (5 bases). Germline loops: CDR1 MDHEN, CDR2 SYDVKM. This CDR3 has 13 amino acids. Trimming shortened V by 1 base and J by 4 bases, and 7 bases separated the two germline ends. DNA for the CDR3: TGTGCCAGCAGTTTATCGGGGGGCTATGGCTACACCTTC. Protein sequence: CASSLSGGYGYTF.

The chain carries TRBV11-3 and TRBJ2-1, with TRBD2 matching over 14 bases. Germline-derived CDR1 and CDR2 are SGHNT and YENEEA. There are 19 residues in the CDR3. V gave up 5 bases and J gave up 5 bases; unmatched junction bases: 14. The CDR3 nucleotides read TGTGCCAGCAGCCCAACTACCGGACTAGCGGGAGGATGGCACAATGAGCAGTTCTTC. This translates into CASSPTTGLAGGWHNEQFF. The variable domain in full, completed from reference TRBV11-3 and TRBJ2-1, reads EAGVVQSPRYKIIEKKQPVAFWCNPISGHNTLYWYLQNLGQGPELLIRYENEEAVDDSQLPKDRFSAERLKGVDSTLKIQPAELGDSAVYLCASSPTTGLAGGWHNEQFFGPGTRLTVL.

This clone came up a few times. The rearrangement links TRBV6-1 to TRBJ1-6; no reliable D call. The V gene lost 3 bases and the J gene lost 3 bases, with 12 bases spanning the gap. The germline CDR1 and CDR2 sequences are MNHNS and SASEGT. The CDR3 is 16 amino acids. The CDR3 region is CASSDPRARYNSPLHF. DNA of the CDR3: TGTGCCAGCAGTGATCCGCGGGCCCGCTATAATTCACCCCTCCACTTT.

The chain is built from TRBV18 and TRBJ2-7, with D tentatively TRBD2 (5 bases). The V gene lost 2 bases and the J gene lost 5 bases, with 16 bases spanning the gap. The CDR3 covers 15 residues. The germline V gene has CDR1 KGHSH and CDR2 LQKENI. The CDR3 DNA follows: TGTGCCAGCTCACCAGGAGGAAAGGTAGGGCACGAGCAGTACGTC. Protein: CASSPGGKVGHEQYV.

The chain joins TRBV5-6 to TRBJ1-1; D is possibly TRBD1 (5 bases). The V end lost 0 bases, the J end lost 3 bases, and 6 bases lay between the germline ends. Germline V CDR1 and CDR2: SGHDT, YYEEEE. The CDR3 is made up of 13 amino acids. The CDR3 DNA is TGTGCCAGCAGCTTGGACAGGTACACTGAAGCTTTCTTT. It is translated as CASSLDRYTEAFF.

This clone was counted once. CDR3 coding DNA: TGTGCCAGCAGCCAAGTCCTTGGTCAGCCAGGAGGCTACACCTTC. It encodes CASSQVLGQPGGYTF. The chain uses TRBV4-2 and TRBJ1-2; D is ambiguous. CDR1 and CDR2 from the germline V gene are LGHNA and YNFKEQ. The V end lost 1 base, the J end lost 8 bases, and 17 bases lay between the germline ends. The CDR3 has 15 amino acids.

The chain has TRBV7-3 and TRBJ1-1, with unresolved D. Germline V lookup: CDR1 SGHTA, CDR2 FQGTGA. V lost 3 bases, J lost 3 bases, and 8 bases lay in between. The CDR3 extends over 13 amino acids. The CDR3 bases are TGTGCCAGCAGCTTCGGCGGAGACACTGAAGCTTTCTTT. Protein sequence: CASSFGGDTEAFF.

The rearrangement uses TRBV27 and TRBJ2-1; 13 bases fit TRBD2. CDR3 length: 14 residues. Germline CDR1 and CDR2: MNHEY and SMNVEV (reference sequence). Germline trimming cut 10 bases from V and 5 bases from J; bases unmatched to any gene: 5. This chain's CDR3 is CATTGLAGHNEQFF. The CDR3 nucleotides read TGTGCCACTACGGGACTAGCGGGACACAATGAGCAGTTCTTC.

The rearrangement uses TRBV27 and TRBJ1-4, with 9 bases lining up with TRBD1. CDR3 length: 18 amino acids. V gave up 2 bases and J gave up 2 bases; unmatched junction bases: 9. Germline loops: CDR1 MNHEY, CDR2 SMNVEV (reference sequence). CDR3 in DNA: TGTGCCAGCAGTTTAGGGTTCGGGACAGGGACCACTAATGAAAAACTGTTTTTT. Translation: CASSLGFGTGTTNEKLFF. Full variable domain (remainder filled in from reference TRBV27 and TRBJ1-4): EAQVTQNPRYLITVTGKKLTVTCSQNMNHEYMSWYRQDPGLGLRQIYYSMNVEVTDKGDVPEGYKVSRKEKRNFPLILESPSPNQTSLYFCASSLGFGTGTTNEKLFFGSGTQLSVL.

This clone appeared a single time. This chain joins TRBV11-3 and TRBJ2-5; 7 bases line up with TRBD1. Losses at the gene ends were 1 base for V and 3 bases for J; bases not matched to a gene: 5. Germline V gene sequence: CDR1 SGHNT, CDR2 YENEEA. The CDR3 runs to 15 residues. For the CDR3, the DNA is TGTGCCAGCAGCTTAGGAATAACAGGGGAAGAGACCCAGTACTTC. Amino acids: CASSLGITGEETQYF.

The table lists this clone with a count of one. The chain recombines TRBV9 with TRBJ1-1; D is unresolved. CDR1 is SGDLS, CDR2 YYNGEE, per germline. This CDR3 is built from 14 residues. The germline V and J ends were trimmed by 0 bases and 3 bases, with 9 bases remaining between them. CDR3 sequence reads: CASSVGSPDTEAFF. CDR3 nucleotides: TGTGCCAGCAGCGTAGGATCTCCGGACACTGAAGCTTTCTTT.

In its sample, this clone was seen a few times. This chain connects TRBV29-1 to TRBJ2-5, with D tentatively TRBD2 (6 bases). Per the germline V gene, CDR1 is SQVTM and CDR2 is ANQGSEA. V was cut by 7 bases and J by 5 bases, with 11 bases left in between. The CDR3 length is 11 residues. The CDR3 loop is CSGGVGETQYF. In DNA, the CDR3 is TGCAGCGGGGGGGTCGGGGAGACCCAGTACTTC.

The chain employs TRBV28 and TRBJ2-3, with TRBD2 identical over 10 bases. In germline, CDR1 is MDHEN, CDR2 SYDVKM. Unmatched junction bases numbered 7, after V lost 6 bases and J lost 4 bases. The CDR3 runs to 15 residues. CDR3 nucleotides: TGTGCCAGCAGAAAAGCGGGGGGGCGGTCAGATACGCAGTATTTT. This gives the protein CASRKAGGRSDTQYF.

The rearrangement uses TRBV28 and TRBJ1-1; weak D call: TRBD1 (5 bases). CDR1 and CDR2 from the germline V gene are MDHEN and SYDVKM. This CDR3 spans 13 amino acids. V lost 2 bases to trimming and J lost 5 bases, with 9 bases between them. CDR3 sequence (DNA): TGTGCCAGCAGTTTAGCCGGGGGGACTGAAGCTTTCTTT. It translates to CASSLAGGTEAFF. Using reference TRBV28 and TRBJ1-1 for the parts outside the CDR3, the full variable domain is DVKVTQSSRYLVKRTGEKVFLECVQDMDHENMFWYRQDPGLGLRLIYFSYDVKMKEKGDIPEGYSVSREKKERFSLILESASTNQTSMYLCASSLAGGTEAFFGQGTRLTVV.

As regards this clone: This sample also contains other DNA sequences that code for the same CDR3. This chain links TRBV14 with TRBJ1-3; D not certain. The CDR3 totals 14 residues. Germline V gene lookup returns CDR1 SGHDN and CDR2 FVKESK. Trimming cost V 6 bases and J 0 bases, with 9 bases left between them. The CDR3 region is CASSRESSGNTIYF. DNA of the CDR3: TGTGCCAGCAGTCGTGAGAGCTCTGGAAACACCATATATTTT.

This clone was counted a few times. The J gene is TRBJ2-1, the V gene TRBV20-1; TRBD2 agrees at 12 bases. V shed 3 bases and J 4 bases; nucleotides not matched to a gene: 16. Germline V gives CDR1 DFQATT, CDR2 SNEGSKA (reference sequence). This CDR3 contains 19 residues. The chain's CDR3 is CSASGFTSGGSRPYNEQFF. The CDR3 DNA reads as TGCAGTGCTAGTGGGTTTACTAGCGGGGGGTCCCGGCCATACAATGAGCAGTTCTTC.